Listed below are T cell receptor beta chains from one sample, sequenced in a study of T cell responses to AZD1222 COVID-19 vaccine. Sequencing was performed with immunoSEQ multiplex PCR; in TCRdb, only in-frame clones are kept and a portion is missing. The data hold fewer than 200,000 clones, with around 92% observed a single time. The sequenced sample was peripheral blood, obtained on day 0 of AZD1222 vaccination. The receptor set was obtained from an adult in good health. CDR3s include the opening cysteine and the closing phenylalanine or tryptophan. Size is stated for part of the rows, as once, few or many counts, or as a class when the clone is expanded.

size	J	V	CDR3
-	TRBJ1-4	TRBV2	CASRKRGEAGLYEKLFF
-	TRBJ1-4	TRBV5-5	CASSFRSGTGLTNEKLFF
-	TRBJ1-2	TRBV18	CASSTRDRINYGYTF
-	TRBJ2-2	TRBV6-1	CASSEFGQGRPGELFF
-	TRBJ2-1	TRBV18	CASSPPSKNEQFF
-	TRBJ2-7	TRBV29-1	CSVDGVQGGGYEQYF
-	TRBJ2-4	TRBV11-2	CASTRTGGQNIQYF
-	TRBJ1-2	TRBV30	CAWSAGTGGYTF
once	TRBJ1-5	TRBV9	CASSGREALGQPQHF
-	TRBJ1-1	TRBV28	CASMRPQNTEAFF
once	TRBJ2-5	TRBV6-5	CASSYFNLAAPETQYF
-	TRBJ1-1	TRBV15	CATSRGQDMNTEAFF
-	TRBJ2-7	TRBV4-1	CASSQEVAGQGTYEQYF
-	TRBJ1-1	TRBV28	CASSPYRGRSVNTEAFF
-	TRBJ2-1	TRBV3-1/TRBV3-2	CASSRDRGSYNEQFF
-	TRBJ1-5	TRBV6-5	CASKNGGSNQPQHF
-	TRBJ1-2	TRBV18	CASSPDKGTAQGYTF
-	TRBJ2-4	TRBV11-2	CASSLGDRGWAKNIQYF